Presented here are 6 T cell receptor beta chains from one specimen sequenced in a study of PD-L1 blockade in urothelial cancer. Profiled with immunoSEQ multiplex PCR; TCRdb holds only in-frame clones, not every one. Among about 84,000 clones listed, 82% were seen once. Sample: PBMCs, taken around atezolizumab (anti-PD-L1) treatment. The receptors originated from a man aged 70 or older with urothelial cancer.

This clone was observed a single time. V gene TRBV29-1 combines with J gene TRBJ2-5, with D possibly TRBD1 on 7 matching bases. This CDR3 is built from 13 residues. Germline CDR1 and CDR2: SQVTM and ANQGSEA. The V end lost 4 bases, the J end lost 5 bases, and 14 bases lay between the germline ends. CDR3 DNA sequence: TGCAGCGTTGGTCAGTCAGGGGGGGAGACCCAGTACTTC. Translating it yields CSVGQSGGETQYF.

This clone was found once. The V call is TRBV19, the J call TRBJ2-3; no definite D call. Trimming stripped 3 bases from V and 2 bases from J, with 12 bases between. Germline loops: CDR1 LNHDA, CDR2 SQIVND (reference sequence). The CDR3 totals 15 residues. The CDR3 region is CASSIATRPTDTQYF. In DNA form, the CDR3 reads TGTGCCAGTAGTATTGCGACACGACCCACAGATACGCAGTATTTT.

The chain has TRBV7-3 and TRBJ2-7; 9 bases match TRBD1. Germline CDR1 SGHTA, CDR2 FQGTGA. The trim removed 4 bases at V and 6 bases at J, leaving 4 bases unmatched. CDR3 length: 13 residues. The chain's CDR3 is CASSWGQGFEQYF. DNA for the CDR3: TGTGCCAGCAGCTGGGGACAGGGTTTCGAGCAGTACTTC.

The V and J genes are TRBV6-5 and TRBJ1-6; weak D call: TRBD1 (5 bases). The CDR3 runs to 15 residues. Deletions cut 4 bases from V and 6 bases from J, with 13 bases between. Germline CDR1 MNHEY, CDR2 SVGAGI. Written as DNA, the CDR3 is TGTGCCAGCAGTTCCTTAGGAGGGGTTAATTCACCCCTCCACTTT. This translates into CASSSLGGVNSPLHF.

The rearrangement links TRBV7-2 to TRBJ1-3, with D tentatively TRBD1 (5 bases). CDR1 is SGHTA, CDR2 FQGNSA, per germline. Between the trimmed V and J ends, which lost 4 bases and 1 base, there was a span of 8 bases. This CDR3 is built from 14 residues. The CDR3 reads CASSSAGSGNTIYF. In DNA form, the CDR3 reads TGTGCCAGCAGCTCCGCAGGGTCTGGAAACACCATATATTTT.

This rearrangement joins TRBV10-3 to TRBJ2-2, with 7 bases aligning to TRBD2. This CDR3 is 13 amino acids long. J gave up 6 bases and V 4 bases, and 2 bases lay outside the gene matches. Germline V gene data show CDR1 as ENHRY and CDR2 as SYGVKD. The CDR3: CAISGGLSGELFF. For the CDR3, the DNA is TGTGCCATCAGTGGGGGACTATCCGGGGAGCTGTTTTTT.